These 5 T cell receptor beta chains originate from one sample sequenced in a study of control samples from healthy donors and cancer patients. Repertoires were generated with immunoSEQ multiplex PCR, while TCRdb's copy carries only in-frame clones and drops some. The sample carries 45,000 to 60,000 clones, more than 80% recorded once. The sequencing sample was made of PBMCs. Receptors were obtained from a young man with colorectal cancer.

The chain recombines TRBV19 with TRBJ1-6; D gene ambiguous. V was trimmed by 5 bases and J by 6 bases, leaving 11 bases between them. Germline V gene lookup returns CDR1 LNHDA and CDR2 SQIVND (reference sequence). The CDR3 totals 14 residues. CDR3 loop: CASSWREPNSPLHF. CDR3 in DNA: TGTGCCAGTAGTTGGAGGGAACCTAATTCACCCCTCCACTTT.

This clone appeared once. The chain has TRBV28 and TRBJ1-4; maybe TRBD1 (5 bases). Germline-derived CDR1 and CDR2 are MDHEN and SYDVKM. Trimming cost V 7 bases and J 3 bases, with 12 bases left between them. The CDR3 is 14 amino acids. This chain's CDR3 is CASNRGGSNEKLFF. The CDR3 DNA reads as TGTGCCAGCAATAGGGGCGGATCTAATGAAAAACTGTTTTTT.

The rearrangement joins TRBV6-6 to TRBJ1-5, with 8 bases identical to TRBD1. Germline trimming cut 8 bases from V and 6 bases from J; bases unmatched to any gene: 3. The germline gives CDR1 MNHNY, CDR2 SVGAGI (reference sequence). The CDR3 has 12 amino acids. In nucleotides, the CDR3 is TGTGCCAGCGGACAGGGAGGTCAGCCCCAGCATTTT. This sequence encodes CASGQGGQPQHF.

The rearrangement joins TRBV19 to TRBJ1-2, with 9 bases identical to TRBD1. V lost 0 bases, J lost 4 bases, and 9 bases stayed unmatched. CDR3 length: 17 amino acids. From germline, CDR1 is LNHDA and CDR2 SQIVND (reference sequence). The CDR3 protein is CASSIDERTGDIYGYTF. CDR3 coding DNA: TGTGCCAGTAGTATAGATGAGAGGACAGGGGACATCTATGGCTACACCTTC.

This chain uses TRBV10-2 with TRBJ2-3; 10 positions agree with TRBD1. CDR1 is WSHSY, CDR2 SAAADI, per germline. With 5 bases clipped from V and 4 bases from J, the junction kept 24 bases outside the gene matches. The CDR3 runs to 21 residues. CDR3 in amino acids: CASSKFPGQGPPMGQSDTQYF. The DNA for the CDR3 is TGCGCCAGCAGTAAATTTCCGGGACAGGGGCCCCCTATGGGCCAGTCAGATACGCAGTATTTT.